Listed below are T cell receptor beta chains from one sample, sequenced in a study of cytomegalovirus exposure and HLA in healthy donors. Sequencing used immunoSEQ multiplex PCR; TCRdb keeps in-frame clones, though not all of them. The data show about 180,000 clones, with around 80% seen just once and more than 0.4% held by the top ten. Sequencing was performed on PBMCs. The receptors originated from a woman aged 50 to 65 in good health and CMV-seronegative. CDR3s include the opening cysteine and the closing phenylalanine or tryptophan. The order of the fields is D gene, clone size, J gene, V gene, CDR3 protein, CDR3 DNA. D genes are given only for firm matches. Part of the rows lack a size; the others show once, few, many or a class for expanded clones.

D gene: .
clone size: .
J gene: TRBJ2-6
V gene: TRBV27
CDR3 protein: CVSMRFLTGRPSGANVLTF
CDR3 DNA: TGTGTCAGCATGAGGTTTTTGACAGGGAGGCCCTCTGGGGCCAACGTCCTGACTTTC

D gene: .
clone size: .
J gene: TRBJ2-2
V gene: TRBV7-8
CDR3 protein: CASRGGPLTGELFF
CDR3 DNA: TGTGCCAGCAGGGGGGGTCCACTCACCGGGGAGCTGTTTTTT

D gene: TRBD1
clone size: .
J gene: TRBJ2-6
V gene: TRBV7-2
CDR3 protein: CASTRQGPLSGANVLTF
CDR3 DNA: TGTGCCAGCACCCGACAGGGACCCCTCTCTGGGGCCAACGTCCTGACTTTC

D gene: TRBD1
clone size: .
J gene: TRBJ2-7
V gene: TRBV27
CDR3 protein: CASRGTGGYYEQYF
CDR3 DNA: TGTGCCAGCAGAGGGACAGGGGGTTACTACGAGCAGTACTTC

D gene: .
clone size: .
J gene: TRBJ2-7
V gene: TRBV6-1
CDR3 protein: CASSDTRSGYEQYF
CDR3 DNA: TGTGCCAGCAGTGACACCAGGTCCGGCTACGAGCAGTACTTC

D gene: .
clone size: few
J gene: TRBJ2-4
V gene: TRBV7-6
CDR3 protein: CASSLGAVGPVAKNIQYF
CDR3 DNA: TGTGCCAGCAGCTTAGGGGCTGTGGGGCCTGTGGCCAAAAACATTCAGTACTTC

D gene: .
clone size: .
J gene: TRBJ2-2
V gene: TRBV5-4
CDR3 protein: CASSKMQDTGELFF
CDR3 DNA: TGTGCCAGCAGCAAGATGCAGGACACCGGGGAGCTGTTTTTT

D gene: .
clone size: .
J gene: TRBJ1-1
V gene: TRBV19
CDR3 protein: CASTRATLGTEAFF
CDR3 DNA: TGTGCCAGTACTAGAGCCACGCTAGGTACTGAAGCTTTCTTT

D gene: TRBD2
clone size: .
J gene: TRBJ2-4
V gene: TRBV30
CDR3 protein: CAWSRPGGLVDIQYF
CDR3 DNA: TGTGCCTGGAGTAGGCCGGGGGGGCTCGTAGACATTCAGTACTTC

D gene: .
clone size: .
J gene: TRBJ1-4
V gene: TRBV2
CDR3 protein: CASSEETVLNEKLFF
CDR3 DNA: TGTGCCAGCAGTGAAGAGACAGTCCTCAATGAAAAACTGTTTTTT

D gene: .
clone size: .
J gene: TRBJ1-1
V gene: TRBV19
CDR3 protein: CASSIGVGRGNTEAFF
CDR3 DNA: TGTGCCAGTAGTATCGGAGTGGGCAGGGGGAACACTGAAGCTTTCTTT

D gene: TRBD1
clone size: .
J gene: TRBJ1-5
V gene: TRBV5-6
CDR3 protein: CASSTTGAQPQHF
CDR3 DNA: TGTGCCAGCAGCACAACAGGGGCTCAGCCCCAGCATTTT

D gene: .
clone size: .
J gene: TRBJ2-3
V gene: TRBV30
CDR3 protein: CAWKLNTDTQYF
CDR3 DNA: TGTGCCTGGAAACTGAACACAGATACGCAGTATTTT

D gene: TRBD1
clone size: .
J gene: TRBJ1-1
V gene: TRBV2
CDR3 protein: CASSLQGMNTEAFF
CDR3 DNA: TGTGCCAGCAGTTTACAGGGGATGAACACTGAAGCTTTCTTT

D gene: .
clone size: few
J gene: TRBJ1-1
V gene: TRBV9
CDR3 protein: CASSSQEKNTEAFF
CDR3 DNA: TGTGCCAGTAGTTCCCAAGAGAAGAACACTGAAGCTTTCTTT

D gene: .
clone size: .
J gene: TRBJ2-2
V gene: TRBV5-6
CDR3 protein: CASRLERRIGELFF
CDR3 DNA: TGTGCCAGCAGACTAGAGAGGAGAATCGGGGAGCTGTTTTTT

D gene: .
clone size: .
J gene: TRBJ2-7
V gene: TRBV28
CDR3 protein: CASSFTRLVYEQYF
CDR3 DNA: TGTGCCAGCAGTTTCACGAGACTAGTTTACGAGCAGTACTTC

D gene: .
clone size: .
J gene: TRBJ1-3
V gene: TRBV19
CDR3 protein: CASSLTGASSSSGNTIYF
CDR3 DNA: TGTGCCAGTAGTTTGACAGGAGCTTCGTCAAGCTCTGGAAACACCATATATTTT

D gene: .
clone size: .
J gene: TRBJ2-7
V gene: TRBV18
CDR3 protein: CASSPPTLSSYEQYF
CDR3 DNA: TGTGCCAGCTCACCCCCGACTTTGAGCTCCTACGAGCAGTACTTC

D gene: .
clone size: few
J gene: TRBJ2-2
V gene: TRBV14
CDR3 protein: CASSQDIYTGELFF
CDR3 DNA: TGTGCCAGCAGCCAAGATATCTACACCGGGGAGCTGTTTTTT

D gene: TRBD2
clone size: .
J gene: TRBJ2-5
V gene: TRBV5-1
CDR3 protein: CASSPLAGPDQTQYF
CDR3 DNA: TGCGCCAGCAGCCCTTTAGCGGGCCCAGACCAGACCCAGTACTTC

D gene: .
clone size: few
J gene: TRBJ1-3
V gene: TRBV5-1
CDR3 protein: CASSLVGGNSGNTIYF
CDR3 DNA: TGCGCCAGCAGCTTGGTTGGCGGGAACTCTGGAAACACCATATATTTT

D gene: TRBD2
clone size: .
J gene: TRBJ2-5
V gene: TRBV6-1
CDR3 protein: CASKLLAGGETQYF
CDR3 DNA: TGTGCCAGCAAGTTACTAGCGGGAGGAGAGACCCAGTACTTC

D gene: .
clone size: .
J gene: TRBJ2-1
V gene: TRBV21-1
CDR3 protein: CASSKGYPVRLAGFGQFF
CDR3 DNA: TGTGCCAGCAGCAAAGGCTACCCCGTCCGGCTAGCGGGGTTCGGGCAGTTCTTC

D gene: TRBD2
clone size: .
J gene: TRBJ2-1
V gene: TRBV5-1
CDR3 protein: CASSPGVAGSYNEQFF
CDR3 DNA: TGCGCCAGCAGCCCTGGGGTAGCGGGGTCCTACAATGAGCAGTTCTTC

D gene: TRBD1
clone size: .
J gene: TRBJ1-1
V gene: TRBV11-2
CDR3 protein: CASSLWDRRTWNTEAFF
CDR3 DNA: TGTGCCAGCAGCTTATGGGACAGAAGGACGTGGAACACTGAAGCTTTCTTT

D gene: .
clone size: .
J gene: TRBJ1-1
V gene: TRBV10-3
CDR3 protein: CAISVAQDTEAFF
CDR3 DNA: TGTGCCATCAGTGTCGCTCAGGACACTGAAGCTTTCTTT

D gene: .
clone size: .
J gene: TRBJ2-1
V gene: TRBV28
CDR3 protein: CASSLGGGVEQFF
CDR3 DNA: TGTGCCAGCAGTTTAGGGGGGGGCGTAGAGCAGTTCTTC

D gene: .
clone size: once
J gene: TRBJ2-3
V gene: TRBV7-6
CDR3 protein: CASSLSRVPHDTQYF
CDR3 DNA: TGTGCCAGCAGCTTGTCCCGGGTTCCCCACGATACGCAGTATTTT

D gene: .
clone size: .
J gene: TRBJ1-2
V gene: TRBV5-4
CDR3 protein: CASSLVADHGYTF
CDR3 DNA: TGTGCCAGCAGCTTGGTAGCAGATCATGGCTACACCTTC

D gene: TRBD1
clone size: .
J gene: TRBJ1-2
V gene: TRBV27
CDR3 protein: CASSHRDRGVHVPGTNYGYTF
CDR3 DNA: TGTGCCAGCAGTCACCGGGACAGGGGCGTTCACGTCCCAGGAACGAACTATGGCTACACCTTC

D gene: .
clone size: .
J gene: TRBJ1-2
V gene: TRBV7-2
CDR3 protein: CASSFTAYYGYTF
CDR3 DNA: TGTGCCAGCAGCTTCACAGCCTACTATGGCTACACCTTC

D gene: .
clone size: .
J gene: TRBJ2-5
V gene: TRBV28
CDR3 protein: CASSVLRDQETQYF
CDR3 DNA: TGTGCCAGCAGCGTATTGAGGGACCAAGAGACCCAGTACTTC

D gene: TRBD1
clone size: .
J gene: TRBJ1-6
V gene: TRBV19
CDR3 protein: CASSTGGSSYNSPLHF
CDR3 DNA: TGTGCCAGTAGTACAGGGGGAAGCTCCTATAATTCACCCCTCCACTTT

D gene: .
clone size: .
J gene: TRBJ2-6
V gene: TRBV5-6
CDR3 protein: CASSWVQGRSSGANVLTF
CDR3 DNA: TGTGCCAGCAGCTGGGTACAGGGACGGTCGTCTGGGGCCAACGTCCTGACTTTC

D gene: TRBD1
clone size: few
J gene: TRBJ2-2
V gene: TRBV5-4
CDR3 protein: CASSATGSTNTGELFF
CDR3 DNA: TGTGCCAGCAGCGCGACAGGGTCGACTAACACCGGGGAGCTGTTTTTT

D gene: TRBD2
clone size: .
J gene: TRBJ2-2
V gene: TRBV5-4
CDR3 protein: CASSLRGGTGELFF
CDR3 DNA: TGTGCCAGCAGCTTGCGGGGGGGCACCGGGGAGCTGTTTTTT

D gene: TRBD1
clone size: .
J gene: TRBJ1-3
V gene: TRBV10-3
CDR3 protein: CAISETGVSAGNTIYF
CDR3 DNA: TGTGCCATCAGTGAGACAGGGGTCTCGGCTGGAAACACCATATATTTT

D gene: .
clone size: .
J gene: TRBJ1-2
V gene: TRBV5-6
CDR3 protein: CASSSGGGRSVYTF
CDR3 DNA: TGTGCCAGCAGCTCGGGGGGGGGACGCTCCGTCTACACCTTC

D gene: .
clone size: .
J gene: TRBJ1-4
V gene: TRBV5-1
CDR3 protein: CASSTDTANPTEKLFF
CDR3 DNA: TGCGCCAGCAGCACGGACACAGCGAACCCTACGGAAAAACTGTTTTTT

D gene: TRBD2
clone size: .
J gene: TRBJ2-3
V gene: TRBV7-6
CDR3 protein: CASSRLAGGEGDTQYF
CDR3 DNA: TGTGCCAGCAGCCGACTAGCGGGGGGGGAGGGAGATACGCAGTATTTT

D gene: TRBD1
clone size: .
J gene: TRBJ2-7
V gene: TRBV10-3
CDR3 protein: CAISGRPGQGTDYEQYF
CDR3 DNA: TGTGCCATCAGTGGCAGGCCCGGACAGGGGACGGACTACGAGCAGTACTTC

D gene: .
clone size: .
J gene: TRBJ1-2
V gene: TRBV5-1
CDR3 protein: CASSLGQGDGYTF
CDR3 DNA: TGCGCCAGCAGCTTGGGGCAGGGTGATGGCTACACCTTC

D gene: TRBD1
clone size: .
J gene: TRBJ2-7
V gene: TRBV10-2
CDR3 protein: CASSELGTAHYEQYF
CDR3 DNA: TGCGCCAGCAGTGAACTTGGGACAGCCCACTACGAGCAGTACTTC

D gene: TRBD1
clone size: once
J gene: TRBJ2-7
V gene: TRBV4-1
CDR3 protein: CASSQDLGTGGSSYEQYF
CDR3 DNA: TGCGCCAGCAGCCAAGATTTGGGGACAGGGGGTAGCTCCTACGAGCAGTACTTC

D gene: .
clone size: .
J gene: TRBJ1-5
V gene: TRBV7-8
CDR3 protein: CASSMEGGNQPQHF
CDR3 DNA: TGTGCCAGCAGCATGGAAGGGGGCAATCAGCCCCAGCATTTT